This TCR beta chain comes out of a study of patients and donors after allogeneic stem cell transplantation. This clonotype was detected only a few times. Germline V gives CDR1 DFQATT, CDR2 SNEGSKA (reference sequence). CDR3 size: 14 residues. Trimming cost V 5 bases and J 8 bases; bases outside gene matches: 7. TCRdb re-called the RT-PCR reads through MiXCR, storing one row per CDR3 protein. The profile shows about 960,000 distinct CDR3 sequences, around 17% of them singletons. The gene calls are TRBV20-1 and TRBJ1-6; 9 nucleotides agree with TRBD1. The receptor comes from a human donor who was either an allogeneic HSCT recipient or a stem cell or donor lymphocyte infusion donor (not recorded which). It is not recorded whose cells these are; they may come from a transplant donor. The sequencing sample was made of blood, either unsorted or a sorted T cell fraction (not recorded which). The CDR3 sequence: CSASQGALDSPLHF. In DNA form, the CDR3 reads TGCAGTGCTTCACAGGGGGCGTTGGATTCACCCCTCCACTTT.